The subject of this entry is one TCR beta chain. The CDR3 contains 15 residues. Losses at the gene ends were 4 bases for V and 4 bases for J; bases not matched to a gene: 5. Germline V gene data show CDR1 as MNHEY and CDR2 as SVGAGI. Sequenced by immunoSEQ multiplex PCR; TCRdb stores in-frame clones only, minus some. Here the sample spans around 460,000 clones, 70% to 90% being singletons. The record originates from a study of blood T cell repertoires in COVID-19. The TCR comes from a man in his late teens or twenties with COVID-19, enrolled during active disease. The sequenced material came from peripheral blood. The chain is built from TRBV6-5 and TRBJ2-7, with 12 nucleotides matching TRBD2. CDR3 DNA: TGTGCCAGCAGTTTGACTAGCGGGAGTGGTTACGAGCAGTACTTC. This sequence encodes CASSLTSGSGYEQYF.